This T cell receptor (beta chain) derives from a study of T cells in Graves' hyperthyroidism and ophthalmopathy. Study in general: Peripheral blood samples were taken at initial diagnosis, prior to any treatment. Study outcomes and limitations: Researchers found most expanded thyroid clonotypes above 0.001 in blood as well. Ophthalmopathy stood apart from stable hyperthyroidism in a 13 V-J model.

The germline V and J ends were trimmed by 0 bases and 6 bases, with 12 bases remaining between them. The CDR3 spans 16 residues. Germline V gives CDR1 MNHEY, CDR2 SMNVEV (reference sequence). This clonotype was seen only a few times. Its matching antigen is unknown. The investigators amplified TCR beta CDR3 regions from RNA transcripts. With the HTBI primer set, the TCR CDR3 went through a first round of RT-PCR. TCRdb re-derived calls from the multiplex PCR reads in MiXCR, one entry per CDR3 protein. The table records hundreds of thousands of distinct CDR3 sequences, roughly 15% of them present only once. Fresh 10 ml peripheral blood yielded PBMCs.

This clonotype was sampled from a woman aged 18-29 years with Graves' ophthalmopathy. This sequence joins TRBV27 and TRBJ1-6, with D possibly being TRBD1 (5 bases). The sample comprised blood. CDR3 coding DNA: TGTGCCAGCAGTTTATCGGGGGACGGACTTAATTCACCCCTCCACTTT. Residues: CASSLSGDGLNSPLHF.